This entry features one TCR beta chain sequence. Its antigen is currently unknown. Clones were sequenced by immunoSEQ multiplex PCR, and TCRdb holds only the in-frame ones, with some missing. The top ten clones hold about 3.5% of a sample with about 150,000 clones, about nine tenths of them seen once. V trimming: 8 bases; J trimming: 2 bases; junction bases outside the gene matches: 11. Looked up from germline, CDR1 is MDHEN and CDR2 is SYDVKM. The length of the CDR3 is 15 residues. This sample stems from a study of T cell responses to AZD1222 COVID-19 vaccine. Whole-study results and caveats: Spike-specific TCR breadth and depth grew following two AZD1222 doses. Donors skewed white British and female; clonal diversity was possibly underestimated. Seropositive status at baseline applied to only five to seven AZD1222 recipients.

J is TRBJ1-1 and V is TRBV28, with 7 bases that match TRBD1. The sample was peripheral blood, taken 28 days after the second AZD1222 dose. The TCR was taken from an adult who received the AZD1222 COVID-19 vaccine. Written as DNA, the CDR3 is TGTGCCAGCGGCACGGCCGGGACAGTTAACACTGAAGCTTTCTTT. It yields the protein CASGTAGTVNTEAFF. Filled out from reference TRBV28 and TRBJ1-1, the complete variable domain reads DVKVTQSSRYLVKRTGEKVFLECVQDMDHENMFWYRQDPGLGLRLIYFSYDVKMKEKGDIPEGYSVSREKKERFSLILESASTNQTSMYLCASGTAGTVNTEAFFGQGTRLTVV.